Listed here is a single T cell receptor beta chain. This sample was taken from a study of CD8 T cells in Susac syndrome. In the study overall: When blood was drawn, patients with Susac syndrome were on intravenous immunoglobulin alone, on corticosteroids, or therapy-naive.

The CDR3 totals 14 residues. Germline lookup yields CDR1 DFQATT and CDR2 SNEGSKA (reference sequence). V lost 6 bases and J lost 7, with 19 bases in between. Random hexamers were used to reverse transcribe 0.5 to 1 ug of RNA. Amplification of the TCR beta CDR3 was carried out by immunoSEQ multiplex PCR, which spanned a total of 54 Vbeta and 13 Jbeta segments. TCRdb used MiXCR to reprocess the immunoSEQ multiplex PCR reads, holding one entry per CDR3 protein. The table includes roughly 250,000 distinct CDR3 sequences, roughly 95% detected once. Negative isolation was applied to CD8+ and CD4+ T cells, and FACS enrichment was applied to TEMRA cells.

The sequencing input was CD4+ T cells from PBMCs. The clonotype originates from a human donor with Susac syndrome. This chain uses TRBV20-1 with TRBJ2-1; a possible D gene is TRBD2 (5 bases). Written as DNA, the CDR3 is TGCAGTGCCCAGACTACTCCCTACCTAAATGAGCAGTTCTTC. Protein product: CSAQTTPYLNEQFF.